These 5 T cell receptor beta chains were all obtained from the same sample, sequenced in a study of T-cell reconstitution after alpha-beta-depleted transplantation in children. This sample's TCRbeta library carried unique molecular identifier barcodes. MiXCR, applied by TCRdb to the PCR reads, yields one record per CDR3 protein. The sample yields roughly 790,000 distinct CDR3 sequences, around 15% seen once. The sequences come from PBMCs, mostly from graft donor cells, collected 360 days after TCRalphabeta/CD19-depleted stem cell transplant. The receptors were sampled from a male patient between 10 and 17 years old who had a stem cell transplant for acute lymphoblastic leukemia, so the T cells may come from the graft donor.

This clonotype was seen only a few times. The chain carries TRBV28 and TRBJ2-4; D remains ambiguous. This CDR3 region has 14 residues. CDR1 and CDR2 (germline): MDHEN, SYDVKM. Trimming stripped 10 bases from V and 0 bases from J, with 13 bases between. Here the CDR3 reads CAISPTIAKNIQYF. CDR3 DNA: TGTGCCATTTCTCCCACCATAGCCAAAAACATTCAGTACTTC.

This clonotype was found a few times. V is TRBV7-6 and J is TRBJ2-1; TRBD2 aligns across 7 bases. The CDR3 sequence is 20 residues long. With V trimmed by 1 base and J by 12 bases, 27 bases remained unmatched. In germline, CDR1 is SGHVS, CDR2 FNYEAQ. CDR3 sequence (DNA): TGTGCCAGCAGCTTAGACCCGCCCCAACGACTAGCCGGGAGAGTGGAGGGGCAGTTCTTC. Protein sequence: CASSLDPPQRLAGRVEGQFF.

V usage is TRBV7-9 and J usage is TRBJ2-5; D unclear. The CDR3 totals 15 residues. Germline CDR1 reads SEHNR; CDR2 reads FQNEAQ (reference sequence). Between the trimmed V and J ends, which lost 0 bases and 2 bases, there was a span of 10 bases. CDR3: CASSLAEDAQETQYF. The CDR3 DNA reads TGTGCCAGCAGCTTAGCGGAAGACGCACAAGAGACCCAGTACTTC.

This clonotype turned up a few times. The chain couples TRBV28 to TRBJ1-2; no clear D. The CDR3 runs 13 residues. Germline V CDR1 and CDR2: MDHEN, SYDVKM. V lost 2 bases and J 5 bases, leaving 9 bases between the germline ends. The CDR3 sequence is CASSLGRPYGYTF. CDR3 coding DNA: TGTGCCAGCAGTTTAGGCCGGCCTTATGGCTACACCTTC.

This clonotype was detected a few times. The V gene is TRBV5-1, the J gene TRBJ2-5; D is uncertain. The CDR3 covers 15 residues. Germline V CDR1 and CDR2: SGHRS, YFSETQ. Trimming removed 1 base from V and 1 base from J, with 11 bases in between. CDR3 sequence: CASSLLPNPQETQYF. CDR3 coding DNA: TGCGCCAGCAGCTTGCTTCCCAACCCCCAAGAGACCCAGTACTTC. The variable domain in full, completed from reference TRBV5-1 and TRBJ2-5, reads KAGVTQTPRYLIKTRGQQVTLSCSPISGHRSVSWYQQTPGQGLQFLFEYFSETQRNKGNFPGRFSGRQFSNSRSEMNVSTLELGDSALYLCASSLLPNPQETQYFGPGTRLLVL.